Shown below are 10 T cell receptor beta chains from a single sample sequenced in a study of PD-1 blockade in classical Hodgkin lymphoma (TCRdb year 2020). Library method: the immunoSEQ multiplex PCR assay. In its TCRdb copy, this immuneACCESS table keeps in-frame sequences only and misses some clones. Where compared with another copy, unresolved V genes explain less than half of these, and the others have no known cause. This sample is represented by roughly 100,000 clones; approximately 94% of them were singletons. The top ten hold approximately 2% of the sample. In light of the paper, this sample's time point label describes: cycle 4 day 1 (C4D1), after about 6 weeks of nivolumab. Every trial patient had relapsed following autologous stem cell transplantation, and prior brentuximab vedotin exposure was what differed among cohorts A, B and C. Sequencing used peripheral blood mononuclear cells (PBMCs), obtained before the fourth cycle of nivolumab. All receptors come from a human donor with classical Hodgkin lymphoma.

Here the CDR3 reads CASSQSGVSSYNEQFF. As DNA, the CDR3 is TGTGCCAGCAGCCAAAGCGGGGTAAGCTCCTACAATGAGCAGTTCTTC. The chain has TRBV14 and TRBJ2-1; TRBD2 aligns across 7 bases. Trimming removed 2 bases from V and 0 bases from J; junction bases left unmatched: 4. CDR3 length: 16 amino acids. Looked up from germline, CDR1 is SGHDN and CDR2 is FVKESK.

J is TRBJ2-1 and V is TRBV10-1, with unresolved D. Looked up from germline, CDR1 is WNHNN and CDR2 is SYGVQD (reference sequence). This CDR3 comprises 13 residues. Between the trimmed V and J ends, which lost 0 bases and 4 bases, there was a span of 4 bases. CDR3 in DNA: TGCGCCAGCAGTGAGTCGGAATACAATGAGCAGTTCTTC. Encoded protein: CASSESEYNEQFF.

CDR3 region: CASSLGSGGFTEAFF. CDR3 bases: TGTGCCAGTAGCCTGGGATCAGGGGGTTTCACTGAAGCTTTCTTT. The V and J genes are TRBV19 and TRBJ1-1; TRBD1 agrees at 7 bases. The CDR3 runs 15 residues. The V gene end was trimmed by 6 bases and the J gene end by 4 bases; junction bases not matched to a gene: 11. Germline V gene sequence: CDR1 LNHDA, CDR2 SQIVND (reference sequence).

The chain combines TRBV5-4 with TRBJ2-6, with D perhaps matching TRBD1 (6 bases). Germline CDR1 is SGHNT and CDR2 is YYREEE (reference sequence). V lost 3 bases to trimming and J lost 0 bases, with 10 bases between them. The CDR3 spans 16 residues. CDR3 nucleotides: TGTGCCAGCAGCTCGGACAGCCGCTCTGGGGCCAACGTCCTGACTTTC. Translated: CASSSDSRSGANVLTF.

The chain employs TRBV19 and TRBJ1-1; D might be TRBD1 (6 bases). The CDR3 consists of 12 residues. The V end lost 4 bases, the J end lost 7 bases, and 10 bases lay between the germline ends. The germline V gene has CDR1 LNHDA and CDR2 SQIVND (reference sequence). CDR3 sequence (DNA): TGTGCCAGTAGTACCACAGGGCTTGAAGCTTTCTTT. Translating gives CASSTTGLEAFF.

The rearrangement joins TRBV11-2 to TRBJ2-5; D unclear. The CDR3 totals 12 residues. Germline-derived CDR1 and CDR2 are SGHAT and FQNNGV. The V end was cut by 1 base, the J end by 4 bases, with 4 bases between. CDR3 sequence reads: CASSLGRETQYF. CDR3 coding DNA: TGTGCCAGCAGCTTAGGGAGAGAGACCCAGTACTTC.

The V call is TRBV29-1, the J call TRBJ2-2; D could derive from TRBD1 or TRBD2 (5 bases each). The CDR3 has 15 residues. Per germline, CDR1 SQVTM and CDR2 ANQGSEA. Trimming left V 6 bases short and J 1 base short, with 15 bases between. CDR3 amino acids: CSVRGQGRNTGELFF. The CDR3 DNA sequence: TGCAGCGTGAGGGGTCAGGGAAGGAACACCGGGGAGCTGTTTTTT.

A single count supports this clone. The chain uses TRBV6-1 and TRBJ1-5, with a weak D call TRBD1 (5 bases). This CDR3 spans 15 amino acids. Trimming pared 5 bases from V and 5 bases from J, leaving 16 bases between. Germline-derived CDR1 and CDR2 are MNHNS and SASEGT. The CDR3 DNA sequence: TGTGCCAGCAGTACTACCCAGGGTAATTATCAGCCCCAGCATTTT. This translates into CASSTTQGNYQPQHF.

This chain uses TRBV10-3 with TRBJ2-3; D remains ambiguous. In germline, CDR1 is ENHRY, CDR2 SYGVKD. The V end lost 0 bases, the J end lost 2 bases, and 6 bases lay between the germline ends. This CDR3 contains 14 residues. The CDR3 reads CAISESAHTDTQYF. Here the CDR3 DNA reads TGTGCCATCAGTGAGTCGGCCCACACAGATACGCAGTATTTT.

V usage is TRBV4-1 and J usage is TRBJ2-1; TRBD2 matches at 10 bases. This CDR3 is built from 16 residues. The V segment lost 5 bases and the J segment 6 bases; nucleotides outside the gene matches: 10. Germline values: CDR1 MGHRA, CDR2 YSYEKL. As DNA, the CDR3 is TGCGCCAGCAGCGGAACTAGCGGGATGGTTGGCAATGAGCAGTTCTTC. Translation gives CASSGTSGMVGNEQFF.